This TCR beta chain was retrieved from a study of blood T cell repertoires in COVID-19. Across the study: Acute and convalescent COVID-19 specimens originated in the United States, Italy and Spain.

V was cut by 6 bases and J by 3 bases, with 11 bases left in between. CDR1 is SGHVS and CDR2 is FNYEAQ in the germline V gene. There are 14 residues in the CDR3. Profiled with immunoSEQ multiplex PCR; TCRdb holds only in-frame clones, not every one. This sample carries 200,000 to 250,000 clones, about four fifths of them seen once, and the ten largest clones take about 4.6%. Ages ranged from about 18 to 89 years, with residence in approximately 23 US areas. This chain uses TRBV7-6 with TRBJ2-2, with D tentatively TRBD1 (5 bases). The sample was PBMCs or T cells enriched from blood (not recorded which). This TCR was recovered from a woman aged 50 to 60 who had been exposed to COVID-19. The CDR3 bases are TGTGCCAGCAGGAGACAGTTCGACACCGGGGAGCTGTTTTTT. Amino acids: CASRRQFDTGELFF.